This T cell receptor beta chain was recorded in a study of blood T cells in healthy people across ages. Researchers report isolating at least 7 million PBMCs per sample. For the second PCR, which ran for 7 to 11 cycles, a sample-barcoded 5' primer and a J-beta primer mix were used. Each CDR3 protein gets one entry after TCRdb re-called the 5' RACE reads with MiXCR. The data contain 650,000 to 800,000 distinct CDR3 sequences, approximately 52% of them singletons. This CDR3 spans 12 amino acids. CDR1 is MDHEN and CDR2 is SYDVKM in the germline V gene. Trimming removed 8 bases from V and 6 bases from J, with 12 bases in between.

The chain couples TRBV28 to TRBJ2-3, with D possibly being TRBD2 (5 bases). The sequencing sample was made of blood. This TCR derives from a woman at least 80 years old in good health. The CDR3 DNA sequence: TGTGCCAGCTCAGACTACTCGGATACGCAGTATTTT. Translating it yields CASSDYSDTQYF.